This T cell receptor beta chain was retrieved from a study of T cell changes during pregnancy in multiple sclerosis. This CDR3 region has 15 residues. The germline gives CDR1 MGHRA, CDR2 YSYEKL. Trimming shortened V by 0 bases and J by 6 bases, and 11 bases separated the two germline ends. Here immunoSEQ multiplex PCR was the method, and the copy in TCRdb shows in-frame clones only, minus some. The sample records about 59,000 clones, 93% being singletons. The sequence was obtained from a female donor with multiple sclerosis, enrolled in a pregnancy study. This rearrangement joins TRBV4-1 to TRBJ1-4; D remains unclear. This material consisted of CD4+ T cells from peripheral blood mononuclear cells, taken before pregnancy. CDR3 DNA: TGCGCCAGCAGCCAAGATTCCAGGCCTTATGAAAAACTGTTTTTT. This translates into CASSQDSRPYEKLFF.